This entry describes one T cell receptor (beta chain). What it recognizes is unknown. The PCR used 60 V beta and 13 J beta primers. Data came from immunoSEQ multiplex PCR; TCRdb stores just in-frame clones and leaves some out. The profile shows tens of thousands of clones, less than 85% of them singletons. This sample was taken from a study of glioma-infiltrating T cells after dendritic cell vaccination. Study-level results: Patients with more pretreatment TILs had longer time to progression and survival. TCR clonality showed no direct relationship with survival.

CDR1 and CDR2 from the germline V gene are SGHVS and FQNEAQ. This CDR3 is built from 14 residues. Trimming cost V 1 base and J 5 bases, with 11 bases left between them. Time point defined: after dendritic cell vaccination, including at tumor progression/relapse. None of the glioblastoma patients had an isocitrate dehydrogenase mutation. This clonotype was sampled from a human donor with glioblastoma. Source: blood, taken after dendritic cell vaccination. The rearrangement joins TRBV7-8 to TRBJ1-2; D unclear. CDR3 sequence reads: CASSLVAYRYGYTF. The CDR3 DNA reads TGTGCCAGCAGCTTAGTGGCTTACCGTTATGGCTACACCTTC.